These 31 T cell receptor beta chains were all obtained from the same sample, sequenced in a study of response to subunit inactivated influenza vaccine. A single record per CDR3 protein comes from TCRdb applying MiXCR to the RT-PCR reads. Among roughly 520,000 distinct CDR3 sequences listed, 25% were seen once. The sample here was CD4+ T cells sorted from PBMCs, taken about 5 days after vaccination. Receptor source: a man aged 50-59 years who received an inactivated influenza vaccine.

Only a few counts were recorded for this clonotype. V gene TRBV24-1 combines with J gene TRBJ2-1; 7 positions match TRBD2. The CDR3 is 15 residues long. The V gene end was trimmed by 7 bases and the J gene end by 2 bases; junction bases not matched to a gene: 7. Germline lookup yields CDR1 KGHDR and CDR2 SFDVKD. The CDR3 region has the DNA TGTGCCACCAGGGAAGCGGGAAAGACCTACAATGAGCAGTTCTTC. It specifies CATREAGKTYNEQFF.

This clonotype was picked up many times. The V gene is TRBV9, the J gene TRBJ2-3; no firm D call. CDR1 and CDR2 from the germline V gene are SGDLS and YYNGEE. The CDR3 is made up of 12 amino acids. V was clipped by 0 bases and J by 6 bases, with 5 bases between them. This CDR3 is CASSVDGDTQYF. CDR3 nucleotides: TGTGCCAGCAGCGTAGATGGCGATACGCAGTATTTT. Full variable domain (outside the CDR3, taken from reference TRBV9 and TRBJ2-3): DSGVTQTPKHLITATGQRVTLRCSPRSGDLSVYWYQQSLDQGLQFLIQYYNGEERAKGNILERFSAQQFPDLHSELNLSSLELGDSALYFCASSVDGDTQYFGPGTRLTVL.

V usage is TRBV20-1 and J usage is TRBJ2-3; the D gene is possibly TRBD2 (6 bases). Trimming removed 3 bases at V and 2 bases at J, with 12 bases between. Germline V gene data show CDR1 as DFQATT and CDR2 as SNEGSKA (reference sequence). This CDR3 is 14 amino acids long. The CDR3 nucleotides are TGCAGTGCTAGTCCTAGCGAGTACACAGATACGCAGTATTTT. Its translation is CSASPSEYTDTQYF.

The rearrangement links TRBV6-4 to TRBJ2-5; D perhaps matches TRBD2 (5 bases). Germline values: CDR1 MRHNA, CDR2 SNTAGT. V dropped 3 bases and J dropped 2 bases, with 7 bases sitting between them. There are 13 residues in the CDR3. CDR3 DNA sequence: TGTGCCAGCAGTGAGAGCGGACAAGAGACCCAGTACTTC. Amino acid sequence: CASSESGQETQYF.

This clonotype was picked up a small number of times. The chain employs TRBV9 and TRBJ1-1; D gene ambiguous. Germline V gene data show CDR1 as SGDLS and CDR2 as YYNGEE. Trimming stripped 3 bases from V and 0 bases from J, with 12 bases between. CDR3 length equals 15 residues. CDR3 amino acids: CASSGLAGLNTEAFF. The CDR3 coding sequence is TGTGCCAGCAGCGGCCTTGCGGGTCTGAACACTGAAGCTTTCTTT.

This clonotype was seen more than once but under ten times. The CDR3 region is CASSQKSSGANVLTF. For the CDR3, the DNA is TGTGCCAGCAGCCAGAAAAGCTCTGGGGCCAACGTCCTGACTTTC. The rearrangement joins TRBV3-1 to TRBJ2-6; D not certain. This CDR3 has 15 residues. Germline-derived CDR1 and CDR2 are LGHDT and YNNKEL (reference sequence). Trimming removed 3 bases from V and 0 bases from J, with 6 bases in between.

This chain connects TRBV11-2 to TRBJ2-5, with D perhaps matching TRBD1 or TRBD2 (5 bases each). The CDR3 sequence is 17 residues long. Germline values: CDR1 SGHAT, CDR2 FQNNGV. V gave up 5 bases and J gave up 7 bases, with 26 bases separating them. The CDR3 spells CASSPRPGTTHEGTQYF. DNA of the CDR3: TGTGCCAGCAGCCCACGCCCCGGGACCACACACGAAGGGACCCAGTACTTC.

The rearrangement uses TRBV20-1 and TRBJ1-1; tentative D call: TRBD1 (5 bases). CDR3 length equals 11 residues. The V gene's germline CDR1 is DFQATT and CDR2 SNEGSKA (reference sequence). Trimming removed 7 bases from V and 6 bases from J, with 12 bases in between. The CDR3: CSVARTPEAFF. Here the CDR3 DNA reads TGCAGTGTTGCCAGGACACCTGAAGCTTTCTTT.

This chain uses TRBV20-1 with TRBJ2-7, with unresolved D. Deletions cut 3 bases from V and 1 base from J, with 16 bases between. The CDR3 runs to 15 residues. In germline, CDR1 is DFQATT, CDR2 SNEGSKA (reference sequence). The CDR3 reads CSASPPGRLSYEQYF. CDR3 sequence (DNA): TGCAGTGCTAGCCCCCCTGGGCGGTTGTCCTACGAGCAGTACTTC.

This clonotype occurred a few times. This CDR3 is CASRAGGYEQYF. The DNA for the CDR3 is TGCGCCAGCAGGGCAGGGGGATACGAGCAGTACTTC. The rearrangement joins TRBV5-1 to TRBJ2-7; 7 bases map to TRBD1. The CDR3 consists of 12 residues. V trimming: 5 bases; J trimming: 4 bases; junction bases outside the gene matches: 3. Germline loops: CDR1 SGHRS, CDR2 YFSETQ.

J is TRBJ2-5 and V is TRBV6-2 or TRBV6-3; no definite D call. Germline CDR1 is MNHEY and CDR2 is SVGEGT. V was clipped by 5 bases and J by 0 bases, with 10 bases between them. The length of the CDR3 is 14 residues. The CDR3 sequence is CASSPTMYQETQYF. The CDR3, as DNA: TGTGCCAGCAGTCCTACGATGTACCAAGAGACCCAGTACTTC.

This clonotype was counted at least ten times. This chain joins TRBV7-9 and TRBJ1-3; D is unresolved. Trimming stripped 2 bases from V and 4 bases from J, with 3 bases between. The CDR3 is 12 residues long. CDR1 SEHNR and CDR2 FQNEAQ come from the germline V gene (reference sequence). The CDR3 reads CASSLPGNTIYF. CDR3 sequence (DNA): TGTGCCAGCAGCTTACCCGGAAACACCATATATTTT.

At least ten counts were recorded for this clonotype. The rearrangement links TRBV5-6 to TRBJ2-5, with 8 bases lining up with TRBD2. The CDR3 has 17 amino acids. V shed 3 bases and J 9 bases; nucleotides not matched to a gene: 19. Germline CDR1 SGHDT, CDR2 YYEEEE. CDR3 sequence reads: CASSWGTPGLEKAAQYF. CDR3 in DNA: TGTGCCAGCAGCTGGGGAACACCGGGACTAGAGAAAGCGGCCCAGTACTTC.

V is TRBV6-2 or TRBV6-3 and J is TRBJ1-2; D is ambiguous. CDR3 length: 12 amino acids. Germline lookup yields CDR1 MNHEY and CDR2 SVGEGT. V lost 7 bases and J lost 8, with 14 bases in between. Here the CDR3 DNA reads TGTGCCAGCACCGAAGGCAGAAGGGGCTACACCTTC. Its translation: CASTEGRRGYTF.

The chain links TRBV5-6 to TRBJ2-7, with a possible D match to TRBD1 (6 bases). Germline assignment: CDR1 SGHDT and CDR2 YYEEEE. V was trimmed by 7 bases and J by 3 bases, leaving 14 bases between them. The CDR3 contains 13 residues. Here the CDR3 reads CASGQGRLYEQYF. The DNA for the CDR3 is TGTGCCAGCGGCCAGGGGCGCCTCTACGAGCAGTACTTC.

This sequence joins TRBV24-1 and TRBJ2-7, with 14 bases fitting TRBD2. The CDR3 spans 15 residues. V lost 7 bases, J lost 5 bases, and 6 bases stayed unmatched. Germline CDR1 and CDR2: KGHDR and SFDVKD. DNA for the CDR3: TGTGCCACCAGCCCTGGGACTAGCGGGAGCCACGAGCAGTACTTC. This encodes CATSPGTSGSHEQYF.

J is TRBJ2-3 and V is TRBV7-2; 8 bases are shared with TRBD2. The germline V gene encodes CDR1 SGHTA and CDR2 FQGNSA. The CDR3 is made up of 15 amino acids. J was trimmed by 4 bases and V by 1 base; bases with no gene match: 4. The CDR3 DNA sequence: TGTGCCAGCAGCTTAGATCCGGGGGGGCCAGATACGCAGTATTTT. The encoded protein is CASSLDPGGPDTQYF.

V gene TRBV6-1 combines with J gene TRBJ2-3, with 10 bases lining up with TRBD2. This CDR3 comprises 15 residues. CDR1 is MNHNS and CDR2 is SASEGT in the germline V gene. V lost 2 bases, J lost 3 bases, and 2 bases stayed unmatched. For the CDR3, the DNA is TGTGCCAGCAGTGAACAAGCGGGGGGGACAGATACGCAGTATTTT. Residues: CASSEQAGGTDTQYF.

The chain carries TRBV10-1 and TRBJ1-6; tentatively, D is TRBD1 (5 bases). Looked up from germline, CDR1 is WNHNN and CDR2 is SYGVQD (reference sequence). The CDR3 covers 14 residues. The V end lost 6 bases, the J end lost 7 bases, and 13 bases lay between the germline ends. The DNA of the CDR3 is TGCGCCAGCAGCCCGGGACGGAGGAATTCACCCCTCCACTTT. It is translated as CASSPGRRNSPLHF.

This clonotype was counted a few times. The chain uses TRBV4-2 and TRBJ2-7; possibly TRBD2 for D (7 bases). The CDR3 covers 17 residues. Germline V gene lookup returns CDR1 LGHNA and CDR2 YNFKEQ. V dropped 4 bases and J dropped 2 bases, with 21 bases sitting between them. This chain's CDR3 is CASSRIPRGALPYEQYF. In DNA form, the CDR3 reads TGTGCCAGCAGCCGGATACCCCGGGGGGCCCTTCCCTACGAGCAGTACTTC.

V and J are TRBV28 and TRBJ2-7; D is possibly TRBD1 (6 bases). CDR1 is MDHEN and CDR2 is SYDVKM in the germline V gene. CDR3 length: 15 residues. Trimming took off 6 bases at V and 3 bases at J, with 18 bases between the two ends. The DNA of the CDR3 is TGTGCCAGCAGGGGAACAGGGTTGGGGCTCTACGAGCAGTACTTC. Its protein is CASRGTGLGLYEQYF.

This clonotype appeared a few times. The chain recombines TRBV7-2 with TRBJ2-2; TRBD2 matches at 12 bases. Unmatched junction bases numbered 3, after V lost 3 bases and J lost 4 bases. The CDR3 sequence is 16 residues long. Germline lookup yields CDR1 SGHTA and CDR2 FQGNSA. Written as DNA, the CDR3 is TGTGCCAGCAGCTTCCTAGCGGGGGGGCTCACCGGGGAGCTGTTTTTT. It is translated as CASSFLAGGLTGELFF.

The rearrangement links TRBV4-2 to TRBJ2-7, with 9 bases fitting TRBD1. The germline CDR1 and CDR2 sequences are LGHNA and YNFKEQ. The junction had 14 bases not matched to a gene; V was cut back by 8 bases and J by 6 bases. The CDR3 totals 15 residues. The DNA of the CDR3 is TGTGCCAGCCGCTATGAAGGGACAGGGTCGCTCGAGCAGTACTTC. It encodes CASRYEGTGSLEQYF.

This chain uses TRBV7-2 with TRBJ2-3; unclear D gene. There are 14 residues in the CDR3. The germline V gene has CDR1 SGHTA and CDR2 FQGNSA. Trimming left V 1 base short and J 1 base short, with 6 bases between. CDR3 coding DNA: TGTGCCAGCAGCTTAGGGCTAGGCACAGATACGCAGTATTTT. It yields the protein CASSLGLGTDTQYF.

The chain joins TRBV6-5 to TRBJ2-1; TRBD2 agrees at 9 bases. This CDR3 has 15 residues. The V gene end was trimmed by 0 bases and the J gene end by 5 bases; junction bases not matched to a gene: 2. CDR1 MNHEY and CDR2 SVGAGI come from the germline V gene. The DNA for the CDR3 is TGTGCCAGCAGTTACTCGACTAGCGGACACAATGAGCAGTTCTTC. As protein: CASSYSTSGHNEQFF.

The chain carries TRBV24-1 and TRBJ2-1; TRBD1 agrees at 7 bases. The CDR3 sequence is 15 residues long. Germline CDR1 KGHDR, CDR2 SFDVKD. V lost 4 bases, J lost 2 bases, and 4 bases stayed unmatched. The CDR3 loop reads CATSETGSPYNEQFF. The CDR3 coding sequence is TGTGCCACCAGTGAGACAGGGAGCCCCTACAATGAGCAGTTCTTC.

There are a few counts of this clonotype. The chain links TRBV5-1 to TRBJ2-1; TRBD2 matches at 7 bases. The CDR3 loop spans 16 amino acids. Germline trimming cut 0 bases from V and 2 bases from J; bases unmatched to any gene: 5. Germline-derived CDR1 and CDR2 are SGHRS and YFSETQ. Written as DNA, the CDR3 is TGCGCCAGCAGCTTGGAGTCTAGCGGAGCCTACAATGAGCAGTTCTTC. Translated, it gives CASSLESSGAYNEQFF. The whole variable domain, remainder taken from reference TRBV5-1 and TRBJ2-1, is KAGVTQTPRYLIKTRGQQVTLSCSPISGHRSVSWYQQTPGQGLQFLFEYFSETQRNKGNFPGRFSGRQFSNSRSEMNVSTLELGDSALYLCASSLESSGAYNEQFFGPGTRLTVL.

This clonotype was recorded many times. The chain carries TRBV7-2 and TRBJ2-3; D not certain. This CDR3 spans 15 amino acids. Germline-derived CDR1 and CDR2 are SGHTA and FQGNSA. V lost 2 bases and J 5 bases, leaving 14 bases between the germline ends. In nucleotides, the CDR3 is TGTGCCAGCAGCTTAATGACATCAAGTCGAGATACGCAGTATTTT. Protein: CASSLMTSSRDTQYF.

This rearrangement joins TRBV21-1 to TRBJ2-7; the D segment call TRBD1 is taken from the table without a DNA check. TRBV21-1 represents a pseudogene. CDR3 length: 14 amino acids. CDR3 sequence: CASSPLDSFYEQYF. CDR3 nucleotides: TGTGCCAGCAGCCCGTTAGACAGTTTCTACGAGCAGTACTTC.

The CDR3 loop reads CASSMDGDNEKLFF. The DNA for the CDR3 is TGCGCCAGCAGCATGGACGGAGATAATGAAAAACTGTTTTTT. The genes are TRBV5-1 and TRBJ1-4, with D unclear. Trimming shortened V by 4 bases and J by 4 bases, and 11 bases separated the two germline ends. CDR3 length: 14 residues. Germline CDR1 and CDR2: SGHRS and YFSETQ.

This clonotype was seen repeatedly, ten times or more. The chain links TRBV20-1 to TRBJ2-3, with 12 nucleotides matching TRBD2. With 6 bases clipped from V and 0 bases from J, the junction kept 7 bases outside the gene matches. This CDR3 comprises 16 residues. The germline V gene has CDR1 DFQATT and CDR2 SNEGSKA (reference sequence). The CDR3 bases are TGCAGTGCGGGGACTAGCGGGTACTCTAGCACAGATACGCAGTATTTT. This codes for CSAGTSGYSSTDTQYF.